The rows below give T cell receptor beta chains drawn from one sample of a study of cytomegalovirus exposure and HLA in healthy donors. Generated by immunoSEQ multiplex PCR, the TCRdb table keeps only in-frame clones and is missing some. The sample has 130,000 or so clones, over 70% seen once; the top ten hold more than 2%. Sequencing used PBMCs. The source of these receptors is a woman aged 40 to 55 in good health and CMV-seropositive. The CDR3 runs from the conserved cysteine through the conserved F or W. The D gene is left open where the match is weak. Clone size is stated in some rows and not others, as once, few, many or a class when expanded.

d_call,clone_size,v_call,j_call,cdr3_aa,cdr3_nt
.,.,TRBV6-1,TRBJ1-1,CASTQGTLNTEAFF,TGTGCCAGCACCCAGGGGACGTTGAACACTGAAGCTTTCTTT
.,.,TRBV9,TRBJ1-5,CASSVGQRNQPQHF,TGTGCCAGCAGCGTAGGACAGCGCAATCAGCCCCAGCATTTT
.,few,TRBV14,TRBJ2-7,CASSPQGGGEQYF,TGTGCCAGCAGCCCCCAGGGGGGAGGCGAGCAGTACTTC
.,.,TRBV9,TRBJ2-3,CASSAPPGDTQYF,TGTGCCAGCAGCGCTCCACCGGGTGATACGCAGTATTTT
.,.,TRBV7-6,TRBJ1-4,CASSLEAGGAATNEKLFF,TGTGCCAGCAGCTTAGAGGCAGGAGGGGCTGCAACTAATGAAAAACTGTTTTTT
TRBD2,.,TRBV9,TRBJ2-3,CASSTGLYTDTQYF,TGTGCCAGCAGCACGGGACTATACACAGATACGCAGTATTTT
.,.,TRBV5-1,TRBJ2-7,CASSLAGQGGYEQYF,TGCGCCAGCAGCTTGGCCGGGCAGGGCGGCTACGAGCAGTACTTC
.,.,TRBV6-5,TRBJ1-6,CASREGSYNSPLHF,TGTGCCAGCAGGGAGGGGTCCTATAATTCACCCCTCCACTTT
.,.,TRBV5-1,TRBJ2-1,CASSLQISSAVISSYNEQFF,TGCGCCAGCAGCTTGCAAATTTCTAGCGCTGTAATAAGCTCCTACAATGAGCAGTTCTTC
TRBD1,.,TRBV19,TRBJ2-7,CASSGTGTYEQYF,TGTGCCAGCTCCGGGACAGGAACCTACGAGCAGTACTTC
.,.,TRBV28,TRBJ2-6,CASSWSGSGANVLTF,TGTGCCAGCAGTTGGTCGGGTTCTGGGGCCAACGTCCTGACTTTC
TRBD1,.,TRBV5-4,TRBJ2-5,CASSFGGQGKETQYF,TGTGCCAGCAGCTTCGGTGGACAGGGTAAAGAGACCCAGTACTTC
TRBD1,.,TRBV29-1,TRBJ1-1,CSAQGGVTEAFF,TGCAGCGCCCAGGGGGGTGTGACTGAAGCTTTCTTT
TRBD1,.,TRBV5-4,TRBJ1-1,CASSLVGQGRNTEAFF,TGTGCCAGCAGCTTGGTAGGACAGGGGAGGAACACTGAAGCTTTCTTT
TRBD1,.,TRBV5-1,TRBJ2-5,CASSLRQGPSETQYF,TGCGCCAGCAGCCTCCGACAGGGGCCTAGCGAGACCCAGTACTTC
TRBD1,few,TRBV7-8,TRBJ2-7,CASSLIGTGTYEQYF,TGTGCCAGCAGCTTAATCGGGACAGGGACCTACGAGCAGTACTTC
TRBD1,.,TRBV18,TRBJ1-1,CASSTKGTGNTEAFF,TGTGCCAGCTCCACCAAGGGGACAGGGAACACTGAAGCTTTCTTT
TRBD1,.,TRBV29-1,TRBJ1-1,CSVPKQGVGNTEAFF,TGCAGCGTCCCGAAACAGGGGGTTGGGAACACTGAAGCTTTCTTT
TRBD1,.,TRBV29-1,TRBJ2-5,CSTDRGGLETQYF,TGCAGTACTGACAGGGGGGGGTTAGAGACCCAGTACTTC
TRBD1,.,TRBV28,TRBJ1-1,CASRPPGQGREAFF,TGTGCCAGCAGACCCCCGGGACAGGGTCGTGAAGCTTTCTTT
.,few,TRBV29-1,TRBJ1-1,CSVGQGNTEAFF,TGCAGCGTTGGTCAGGGTAACACTGAAGCTTTCTTT
.,.,TRBV29-1,TRBJ1-2,CSVGGHYGYTF,TGCAGCGTTGGTGGCCACTATGGCTACACCTTC
.,.,TRBV28,TRBJ2-4,CASSFPSPAKNIQYF,TGTGCCAGCAGTTTTCCTAGCCCAGCCAAAAACATTCAGTACTTC
TRBD2,few,TRBV10-1,TRBJ2-1,CASRAGTRDEQFF,TGCGCCAGCAGAGCCGGGACTAGGGATGAGCAGTTCTTC
TRBD1,.,TRBV4-2,TRBJ1-2,CASSPDRGEGYTF,TGTGCCAGCAGCCCTGACAGGGGAGAAGGCTACACCTTC
TRBD1,.,TRBV18,TRBJ2-7,CASSPGTGLFGYEQYF,TGTGCCAGCTCACCTGGGACAGGGTTGTTTGGATACGAGCAGTACTTC
TRBD1,.,TRBV7-2,TRBJ1-2,CASSSRDSYGYTF,TGTGCCAGCAGCTCCCGGGACAGCTATGGCTACACCTTC